The sequence of this TCR beta chain was determined in a study of T-cell memory formation after mild COVID-19. TCRdb called the 5' RACE reads again in MiXCR, with one record for every CDR3 protein. The table includes 250,000 to 300,000 distinct CDR3 sequences, under 20% detected once. This clonotype was detected a few times. This clonotype originated in a man aged 18 to 35 who had mild COVID-19 (a few samples of this study predate the infection). Cell type and time point are not known. Specimen: PBMCs or a T cell subset sorted from them (not recorded which).

CDR3 bases: TGCAGCGGTACGGCGGGGGGCCGCTTAGTTTCCTACAATGAGCAGTTCTTC. Encoded protein: CSGTAGGRLVSYNEQFF. The rearrangement uses TRBV29-1 and TRBJ2-1; 8 nucleotides line up with TRBD2. Germline values: CDR1 SQVTM, CDR2 ANQGSEA. The junction had 15 bases not matched to a gene; V was cut back by 7 bases and J by 1 base. There are 17 residues in the CDR3.